Following are 13 T cell receptor beta chains from one sample sequenced in a study of T cells after yellow fever vaccination (dated by TCRdb to the late 2010s). This specimen's treatment or condition label, interpreted: live attenuated yellow fever vaccine strain. Library prep was done by 5' RACE. TCRdb shows the sequencer as Illumina HiSeq 2500. TCRdb took the public reads, trimmed them with fastp at Q25, ran MiXCR for clone calling and kept in-frame beta chains. Each record represents a unique CDR3 protein, reported with the most common genes and DNA among its rows. This sample is represented by around 180,000 distinct CDR3 sequences; approximately 6.2% of them were singletons. The ten largest clones take up less than 3.5% of the sample. The source material was CD4+ T cells sorted from PBMCs, sampled on the day of the first yellow fever vaccination. The receptors were sampled from a man between 18 and 29 years old who received the YFV17D yellow fever vaccine.

The rearrangement links TRBV5-1 to TRBJ2-7; TRBD1 agrees at 7 bases. The V gene end was trimmed by 6 bases and the J gene end by 2 bases; junction bases not matched to a gene: 5. CDR3 length equals 13 residues. In germline, CDR1 is SGHRS, CDR2 YFSETQ. CDR3 residues: CASTEGTAYEQYF. CDR3 sequence (DNA): TGCGCCAGCACCGAGGGGACAGCCTACGAGCAGTACTTC.

There are many counts of this clonotype. The gene calls are TRBV12-3 or TRBV12-4 and TRBJ1-2; tentative D call: TRBD1 (6 bases). CDR3 size: 15 residues. V shed 3 bases and J shed 1 base, with 12 bases lying between them. The CDR3 nucleotides are TGTGCCAGCAGTTTTATTACAGGGATTAACTATGGCTACACCTTC. It is translated as CASSFITGINYGYTF.

This clonotype was observed many times. The V gene is TRBV29-1, the J gene TRBJ1-4; no reliable D call. V was pared by 7 bases and J by 0 bases, with 12 bases between. This CDR3 region has 14 residues. Germline V lookup: CDR1 SQVTM, CDR2 ANQGSEA. CDR3 sequence (DNA): TGCAGCGCATACGAGGTGGCAACTAATGAAAAACTGTTTTTT. This translates into CSAYEVATNEKLFF.

The chain combines TRBV14 with TRBJ1-1, with D hard to call. This CDR3 has 14 residues. Germline V gene data show CDR1 as SGHDN and CDR2 as FVKESK. V was cut by 0 bases and J by 6 bases, with 11 bases left in between. Written as DNA, the CDR3 is TGTGCCAGCAGCCAAGACAACTCCCTACCTGAAGCTTTCTTT. This gives the protein CASSQDNSLPEAFF.

A remark on this clonotype: Relative to the germline gene, one junction end is altered; a read error may explain this. The V gene is TRBV12-3 or TRBV12-4, the J gene TRBJ2-1, with 14 bases fitting TRBD2. The CDR3 loop spans 15 amino acids. CDR3 in amino acids: CASGDLGLAGAARYF. The DNA for the CDR3 is TGTGCCAGCGGTGATCTGGGACTAGCGGGGGCCGCTAGGTACTTC.

This clonotype was seen repeatedly, ten times or more. The V and J genes are TRBV7-9 and TRBJ2-1, with D unclear. V was trimmed by 1 base and J by 10 bases, leaving 5 bases between them. This CDR3 spans 11 amino acids. Per the germline V gene, CDR1 is SEHNR and CDR2 is FQNEAQ (reference sequence). The DNA for the CDR3 is TGTGCCAGCAGCTTAGTGGAGGAGCAGTTCTTC. It yields the protein CASSLVEEQFF.

Here the CDR3 DNA reads TGCGCCAGCAGCTTGGGTGAGGGGGCAAGGGAGACCCAGTACTTC. This encodes CASSLGEGARETQYF. The gene calls are TRBV5-1 and TRBJ2-5, with TRBD1 identical over 7 bases. The CDR3 consists of 15 residues. Germline CDR1 reads SGHRS; CDR2 reads YFSETQ. The junction had 7 bases not matched to a gene; V was cut back by 0 bases and J by 5 bases.

This clonotype showed up many times. J is TRBJ2-3 and V is TRBV5-1; D is perhaps TRBD2 (5 bases). V gave up 0 bases and J gave up 4 bases, with 9 bases separating them. The germline gives CDR1 SGHRS, CDR2 YFSETQ. This CDR3 has 14 residues. CDR3 bases: TGCGCCAGCAGCTTGGCGGAGGCTCCAGATACGCAGTATTTT. This codes for CASSLAEAPDTQYF.

This chain joins TRBV5-4 and TRBJ2-3; maybe TRBD2 (6 bases). CDR3 length equals 15 residues. V was trimmed by 4 bases and J by 7 bases, leaving 19 bases between them. Germline lookup yields CDR1 SGHNT and CDR2 YYREEE (reference sequence). The CDR3 DNA is TGTGCCAGCAGCCCGGGGACCGGGAGAGGGAATACGCAGTATTTT. Translation: CASSPGTGRGNTQYF.

This clonotype showed up just a few times. The chain uses TRBV24-1 and TRBJ2-3; D is tentatively TRBD1 or TRBD2 (6 bases each). The length of the CDR3 is 14 residues. Trimming took off 5 bases at V and 2 bases at J, with 10 bases between the two ends. Germline lookup yields CDR1 KGHDR and CDR2 SFDVKD. The CDR3 here is CATSGGADTDTQYF. CDR3 coding DNA: TGTGCCACCAGTGGGGGGGCTGACACAGATACGCAGTATTTT.

This clonotype was detected a few times. The CDR3 sequence: CASSFTGEAEAFF. The CDR3 DNA sequence: TGTGCCAGCAGCTTTACAGGGGAGGCTGAAGCTTTCTTT. The chain recombines TRBV12-3 or TRBV12-4 with TRBJ1-1; TRBD1 matches 7 bases. The CDR3 consists of 13 residues. V lost 6 bases, J lost 6 bases, and 7 bases stayed unmatched.

There are many counts of this clonotype. The J gene is TRBJ1-1, the V gene TRBV7-9, with 8 bases identical to TRBD1. Trimming took 5 bases from V and 11 from J; bases not matched to a gene: 4. Germline V CDR1 and CDR2: SEHNR, FQNEAQ (reference sequence). The length of the CDR3 is 11 residues. The CDR3 DNA reads as TGTGCCAGCAGCCCGGACAGGGACGCTTTCTTT. Translated: CASSPDRDAFF.

This clonotype was detected only a few times. The chain couples TRBV6-2 or TRBV6-3 to TRBJ2-3; 10 bases map to TRBD2. Germline assignment: CDR1 MNHEY and CDR2 SVGEGT. Trimming at V came to 7 bases and at J to 2 bases, leaving 6 bases not matched to a gene. The CDR3 contains 15 residues. This CDR3 reads CASNLLAGLTDTQYF. CDR3 bases: TGTGCCAGCAACTTACTAGCGGGGCTCACAGATACGCAGTATTTT.